The rows below give T cell receptor beta chains drawn from one sample of a study of blood T cells in healthy people across ages. TCRdb passed the 5' RACE reads through MiXCR, listing each CDR3 protein once. This sample yields about 1.1 million distinct CDR3 sequences, of which around two fifths are seen a single time; around 14% belongs to the top ten. Sequencing input: blood. The receptor source for this set is a man aged 18-30 years in good health. Both conserved end residues are part of each CDR3. The D gene is left open where the match is weak. Size is omitted from some rows. Given values are once, few, many or a class for expanded clones.

v_call: TRBV30
clone_size: NA
d_call: TRBD2
j_call: TRBJ2-1
cdr3_nt: TGTGCCTGGAAGGAAGCGGGGAGCTACAATGAGCAGTTCTTC
cdr3_aa: CAWKEAGSYNEQFF

v_call: TRBV10-3
clone_size: NA
d_call: NA
j_call: TRBJ1-1
cdr3_nt: TGTGCCATCAGTGAGGATCTTACTGAAGCTTTCTTT
cdr3_aa: CAISEDLTEAFF

v_call: TRBV2
clone_size: NA
d_call: NA
j_call: TRBJ1-4
cdr3_nt: TGTGCCAGCAGCGGTCCCCCTGAGGGTGAAAAACTGTTTTTT
cdr3_aa: CASSGPPEGEKLFF

v_call: TRBV6-1
clone_size: NA
d_call: TRBD1
j_call: TRBJ2-3
cdr3_nt: TGTGCCAGCCTCTTCACGGGACAGGGGGCTTATACGCAGTATTTT
cdr3_aa: CASLFTGQGAYTQYF

v_call: TRBV2
clone_size: NA
d_call: NA
j_call: TRBJ1-2
cdr3_nt: TGTGCCAGCGGAGGACAAAGGCTCTATGGCTACACCTTC
cdr3_aa: CASGGQRLYGYTF

v_call: TRBV12-3/TRBV12-4
clone_size: NA
d_call: NA
j_call: TRBJ2-3
cdr3_nt: TGTGCCAGCAGCGTATCAGTGAGCACAGATACGCAGTATTTT
cdr3_aa: CASSVSVSTDTQYF

v_call: TRBV4-3
clone_size: few
d_call: NA
j_call: TRBJ1-4
cdr3_nt: TGCGCCAGCAGCCAAGATATAGGGGCAACTAATGAAAAACTGTTTTTT
cdr3_aa: CASSQDIGATNEKLFF

v_call: TRBV5-1
clone_size: few
d_call: NA
j_call: TRBJ2-7
cdr3_nt: TGCGCCAGCAGCTTGGGGCAGTTTGGGTACGAGCAGTACTTC
cdr3_aa: CASSLGQFGYEQYF

v_call: TRBV28
clone_size: many
d_call: NA
j_call: TRBJ2-5
cdr3_nt: TGTGCCAGCAGTTTCGATGTGGCGGGGTACCAAGAGACCCAGTACTTC
cdr3_aa: CASSFDVAGYQETQYF

v_call: TRBV3-1
clone_size: NA
d_call: NA
j_call: TRBJ1-5
cdr3_nt: TGTGCCAGCAGCCAAGCTTGGGGGAATCAGCCCCAGCATTTT
cdr3_aa: CASSQAWGNQPQHF

v_call: TRBV3-1
clone_size: few
d_call: NA
j_call: TRBJ1-1
cdr3_nt: TGTGCCAGTACAAATAAGGGGGTCGACCCCCACACTGAAGCTTTCTTT
cdr3_aa: CASTNKGVDPHTEAFF

v_call: TRBV4-1
clone_size: NA
d_call: NA
j_call: TRBJ2-2
cdr3_nt: TGCGCCAGCAGCCAAGTAACGGGACGGTTGAACACCGGGGAGCTGTTTTTT
cdr3_aa: CASSQVTGRLNTGELFF

v_call: TRBV29-1
clone_size: few
d_call: NA
j_call: TRBJ1-5
cdr3_nt: TGCAGCGTTGTCGGGGACCCCAATCAGCCCCAGCATTTT
cdr3_aa: CSVVGDPNQPQHF

v_call: TRBV6-1
clone_size: NA
d_call: NA
j_call: TRBJ2-5
cdr3_nt: TGTGCCAGCAGTGAACGACACACCACCCAAGAGACCCAGTACTTC
cdr3_aa: CASSERHTTQETQYF

v_call: TRBV6-2/TRBV6-3
clone_size: many
d_call: TRBD2
j_call: TRBJ2-4
cdr3_nt: TGTGCCAGCAGTTCCCCGACTAGCGGGGGGCATAAGAGTGACATTCAGTACTTC
cdr3_aa: CASSSPTSGGHKSDIQYF

v_call: TRBV7-9
clone_size: NA
d_call: NA
j_call: TRBJ1-4
cdr3_nt: TGTGCCAGCAGCCTGCGGACAGATGAAAAACTGTTTTTT
cdr3_aa: CASSLRTDEKLFF

v_call: TRBV4-3
clone_size: NA
d_call: NA
j_call: TRBJ2-1
cdr3_nt: TGCGCCAGCAGCGCGACGACAGGGGACTATGGGCAGTTCTTC
cdr3_aa: CASSATTGDYGQFF

v_call: TRBV30
clone_size: few
d_call: NA
j_call: TRBJ1-2
cdr3_nt: TGTGCCTGGAGGTTTCATGCCGAAAACTATGGCTACACCTTC
cdr3_aa: CAWRFHAENYGYTF

v_call: TRBV3-1
clone_size: NA
d_call: TRBD2
j_call: TRBJ2-7
cdr3_nt: TGTGCCAGCAGCCGCGGGGGGGCTAAAACGTACGAGCAGTACTTC
cdr3_aa: CASSRGGAKTYEQYF

v_call: TRBV20-1
clone_size: NA
d_call: NA
j_call: TRBJ1-4
cdr3_nt: TGCAGTGCTAGTCCGCTCTCCGCAACTAATGAAAAACTGTTTTTT
cdr3_aa: CSASPLSATNEKLFF

v_call: TRBV11-2
clone_size: NA
d_call: NA
j_call: TRBJ1-1
cdr3_nt: TGTGCCAGCATATTTTTGGACGGGAACACTGAAGCTTTCTTT
cdr3_aa: CASIFLDGNTEAFF

v_call: TRBV7-2
clone_size: few
d_call: NA
j_call: TRBJ1-5
cdr3_nt: TGTGCCAGCAGCTTAGTAGGGGGGGCAGGTGGACAGCCCCAGCATTTT
cdr3_aa: CASSLVGGAGGQPQHF

v_call: TRBV7-9
clone_size: NA
d_call: NA
j_call: TRBJ1-5
cdr3_nt: TGTGCCAGCAGCTTAGAGGGTGGTCGGGGGGGCAATCAGCCCCAGCATTTT
cdr3_aa: CASSLEGGRGGNQPQHF

v_call: TRBV20-1
clone_size: NA
d_call: NA
j_call: TRBJ1-5
cdr3_nt: TGCAGTGCCGGGGGAAAGGGGGATCAGCCCCAGCATTTT
cdr3_aa: CSAGGKGDQPQHF

v_call: TRBV5-1
clone_size: few
d_call: TRBD2
j_call: TRBJ2-1
cdr3_nt: TGCGCCAGCAGCTTGGCGCCGGGGGGAACCTACAATGAGCAGTTCTTC
cdr3_aa: CASSLAPGGTYNEQFF

v_call: TRBV2
clone_size: few
d_call: NA
j_call: TRBJ1-6
cdr3_nt: TGTGCCAGCAGCGGTTTCTATAATTCACCCCTCCACTTT
cdr3_aa: CASSGFYNSPLHF

v_call: TRBV29-1
clone_size: NA
d_call: NA
j_call: TRBJ2-7
cdr3_nt: TGCGGCGTCGAAGAACAGGGGAGGGGGGCCCAGTACTTC
cdr3_aa: CGVEEQGRGAQYF

v_call: TRBV20-1
clone_size: NA
d_call: NA
j_call: TRBJ1-2
cdr3_nt: TGCAGTGGTCAGCCCGCAGAGCCTAACTATGACTACACCTTC
cdr3_aa: CSGQPAEPNYDYTF

v_call: TRBV12-3/TRBV12-4
clone_size: NA
d_call: NA
j_call: TRBJ1-1
cdr3_nt: TGTGCCAGCAGCCTAGGCATTATCACTGAAGCTTTCTTT
cdr3_aa: CASSLGIITEAFF

v_call: TRBV2
clone_size: NA
d_call: NA
j_call: TRBJ1-2
cdr3_nt: TGTGCCAGCGGCCAACAGGCTAACTATGGCTACACCTTC
cdr3_aa: CASGQQANYGYTF

v_call: TRBV6-6
clone_size: few
d_call: NA
j_call: TRBJ2-3
cdr3_nt: TGTGCCAGCAGTTACGAGGGGGGCCGGGTAGATACGCAGTATTTT
cdr3_aa: CASSYEGGRVDTQYF

v_call: TRBV21-1
clone_size: few
d_call: NA
j_call: TRBJ1-2
cdr3_nt: TGTGCCAGCAGCAAAGCTTTAGGGGGGGCGCAGGAATTTGACTATGGCTACACCTTC
cdr3_aa: CASSKALGGAQEFDYGYTF

v_call: TRBV7-2
clone_size: NA
d_call: TRBD1
j_call: TRBJ1-3
cdr3_nt: TGTGCCAGCAGCGCCGGACAGGGGGACTCTGGAAACACCATATATTTT
cdr3_aa: CASSAGQGDSGNTIYF

v_call: TRBV12-3/TRBV12-4
clone_size: few
d_call: TRBD1
j_call: TRBJ1-5
cdr3_nt: TGTGCCAGCAGTGCCCCCGGGACAGGGGTCAATCAGCCCCAGCATTTT
cdr3_aa: CASSAPGTGVNQPQHF

v_call: TRBV4-3
clone_size: NA
d_call: NA
j_call: TRBJ1-4
cdr3_nt: TGCGCCAGCAGCCAAGGATTGGCTTTGCAAAAACTGTTTTTT
cdr3_aa: CASSQGLALQKLFF